This entry is about one T cell receptor beta chain. Its antigen is as yet unknown. Libraries were prepared by immunoSEQ multiplex PCR; TCRdb keeps only in-frame clonotypes and omits some of them. The table records 95,000 or so clones, more than 75% of them present only once. The CDR3 has 15 amino acids. Per the germline V gene, CDR1 is SGHNT and CDR2 is YENEEA. Trimming removed 0 bases from V and 6 bases from J, with 12 bases in between. The data derive from a study of glioma-infiltrating T cells after dendritic cell vaccination. Overall study findings and caveats: Only a small number of patients had complete blood and tumor samples.

The clonotype comes from a human donor with glioblastoma. The chain carries TRBV11-3 and TRBJ2-1; weak D call: TRBD1 (5 bases). The sample in question was blood, obtained before dendritic cell vaccination. For the CDR3, the DNA is TGTGCCAGCAGCTTAGACGGCAGGGTGAGCAATGAGCAGTTCTTC. Translation gives CASSLDGRVSNEQFF.